The 30 T cell receptor beta chains reported below all come from one sample, sequenced in a study of blood T cell repertoires in COVID-19. Assay: immunoSEQ multiplex PCR; the TCRdb copy retains only in-frame clones and omits some. The sample shows tens of thousands of clones, approximately 80% of them seen only once. The sequencing sample was made of peripheral blood. The receptor source for this set is a man between 65 and 85 years old with acute or convalescent COVID-19.

The rearrangement joins TRBV4-1 to TRBJ1-1; D uncertain. The V gene's germline CDR1 is MGHRA and CDR2 YSYEKL. The CDR3 loop spans 15 amino acids. Trimming removed 4 bases at V and 0 bases at J, with 12 bases between. CDR3 residues: CASSLGGGMNTEAFF. The DNA of the CDR3 is TGCGCCAGCAGCCTAGGAGGAGGAATGAACACTGAAGCTTTCTTT.

This clone was detected only once. The V call is TRBV7-9, the J call TRBJ1-6; unclear D gene. Germline V gene sequence: CDR1 SEHNR, CDR2 FQNEAQ (reference sequence). V lost 5 bases and J 1 base, leaving 15 bases between the germline ends. CDR3 size: 17 residues. The CDR3 bases are TGTGCCAGCAGCCCCGACACTCGCTGGTCCTATAATTCACCCCTCCACTTT. Translation gives CASSPDTRWSYNSPLHF.

The count of this clone is one. The V and J genes are TRBV27 and TRBJ2-7, with 7 bases aligning to TRBD1. In germline, CDR1 is MNHEY, CDR2 SMNVEV (reference sequence). CDR3 size: 14 residues. V lost 1 base, J lost 2 bases, and 2 bases stayed unmatched. CDR3 coding DNA: TGTGCCAGCAGTTTATACAGGGGAACCTACGAGCAGTACTTC. Amino acid sequence: CASSLYRGTYEQYF.

The chain links TRBV5-8 to TRBJ2-3; a possible D gene is TRBD1 (5 bases). The CDR3 is 14 residues long. V was pared by 2 bases and J by 2 bases, with 9 bases between. Germline CDR1 SGHTS, CDR2 YDEGEE. CDR3 in DNA: TGTGCCAGCAGCTTACAGGACACCACAGATACGCAGTATTTT. This sequence encodes CASSLQDTTDTQYF.

The V call is TRBV15, the J call TRBJ2-7, with a possible D match to TRBD1 (5 bases). Trimming removed 0 bases from V and 4 bases from J, with 10 bases in between. The germline gives CDR1 LNHNV, CDR2 YYDKDF (reference sequence). The CDR3 runs to 14 residues. CDR3 in DNA: TGTGCCACCAGCAGAGATCAGGGAACTTACGAGCAGTACGTC. Its protein is CATSRDQGTYEQYV.

This clone was counted a single time. The chain joins TRBV2 to TRBJ1-1; 7 bases align to TRBD1. The J segment lost 2 bases and the V segment lost 8 bases, leaving 5 bases of the junction unmatched. CDR3 length: 13 amino acids. CDR1 and CDR2 from the germline V gene are SNHLY and FYNNEI. CDR3: CASLGQANTEAFF. The CDR3, as DNA: TGTGCCAGCCTCGGACAGGCAAACACTGAAGCTTTCTTT.

This clone showed up just a few times. The chain has TRBV5-8 and TRBJ2-2; D possibly corresponds to TRBD1 (6 bases). V lost 4 bases and J lost 3, with 13 bases in between. The CDR3 sequence is 15 residues long. Germline CDR1 SGHTS, CDR2 YDEGEE. The CDR3 coding sequence is TGTGCCAGCAGCCGTCAGGGGCAGTACACCGGGGAGCTGTTTTTT. Its translation: CASSRQGQYTGELFF.

CDR3 in amino acids: CASSLRQGYGYTF. CDR3 sequence (DNA): TGTGCCAGCAGCTTAAGACAGGGATATGGCTACACCTTC. The gene calls are TRBV7-3 and TRBJ1-2; 7 bases are shared with TRBD1. This CDR3 is built from 13 residues. Germline V gene lookup returns CDR1 SGHTA and CDR2 FQGTGA. V lost 1 base, J lost 5 bases, and 1 base stayed unmatched.

The V and J genes are TRBV19 and TRBJ1-5; TRBD1 matches at 8 bases. The trim removed 4 bases at V and 6 bases at J, leaving 11 bases unmatched. CDR3 size: 16 residues. Germline assignment: CDR1 LNHDA and CDR2 SQIVND (reference sequence). In DNA, the CDR3 is TGTGCCAGTAGTACCCCTAGCCAGGGGGCTGGTCAGCCCCAGCATTTT. Its protein is CASSTPSQGAGQPQHF.

V is TRBV5-1 and J is TRBJ2-7, with 7 bases lining up with TRBD1. Germline values: CDR1 SGHRS, CDR2 YFSETQ. CDR3 length equals 15 residues. Trimming at V came to 1 base and at J to 3 bases, leaving 7 bases not matched to a gene. For the CDR3, the DNA is TGCGCCAGCAGCTTGACCCGGACAGGAATCTACGAGCAGTACTTC. Residues: CASSLTRTGIYEQYF.

A word on this clone: The same CDR3 also results from other DNA sequences found in this sample. For the CDR3, the DNA is TGTGCCAGCAGCTTAGATCTTACAGGGCCCTACGAGCAGTACTTC. Its translation is CASSLDLTGPYEQYF. This chain joins TRBV11-2 and TRBJ2-7, with D possibly TRBD1 on 6 matching bases. This CDR3 contains 15 residues. V shed 0 bases and J shed 2 bases, with 11 bases lying between them. The germline gives CDR1 SGHAT, CDR2 FQNNGV.

This clone has only one observation. This sequence joins TRBV5-6 and TRBJ1-2; 7 positions match TRBD1. Trimming removed 0 bases from V and 3 bases from J; junction bases left unmatched: 8. This CDR3 is 16 amino acids long. From germline, CDR1 is SGHDT and CDR2 YYEEEE. CDR3 bases: TGTGCCAGCAGCTTGGACAGGGGACGGGATCACTATGGCTACACCTTC. Protein: CASSLDRGRDHYGYTF.

This chain uses TRBV6-2 or TRBV6-3 with TRBJ2-7; TRBD2 aligns across 7 bases. The germline CDR1 and CDR2 sequences are MNHEY and SVGEGT. The CDR3 is made up of 14 amino acids. J gave up 2 bases and V 5 bases, and 6 bases lay outside the gene matches. For the CDR3, the DNA is TGTGCCAGCAGTGCTTTAGCGGGCCCCTACGAGCAGTACTTC. Translating it yields CASSALAGPYEQYF.

The chain recombines TRBV3-1 (or the pseudogene TRBV3-2) with TRBJ2-2; D is possibly TRBD1 (5 bases). Looked up from germline, CDR1 is LGHDT and CDR2 is YNNKEL (reference sequence). The CDR3 spans 17 residues. V was clipped by 4 bases and J by 0 bases, with 15 bases between them. CDR3 protein: CASSLAGGHANTGELFF. The CDR3 region has the DNA TGTGCCAGCAGCCTAGCAGGCGGACACGCGAACACCGGGGAGCTGTTTTTT.

This clone was found a few times. The chain combines TRBV18 with TRBJ1-3; no firm D call. In germline, CDR1 is KGHSH, CDR2 LQKENI. V was shortened by 0 bases and J by 0 bases, with 6 bases between the two germline ends. There are 15 residues in the CDR3. The CDR3 DNA reads TGTGCCAGCTCACCACCTTTTAGCTCTGGAAACACCATATATTTT. Translating it yields CASSPPFSSGNTIYF.

The V and J genes are TRBV18 and TRBJ2-5; a weak D match, TRBD1 (6 bases). CDR3 size: 14 residues. The germline CDR1 and CDR2 sequences are KGHSH and LQKENI. V dropped 6 bases and J dropped 7 bases, with 18 bases sitting between them. CDR3 region: CASSSDSQGGTQYF. DNA of the CDR3: TGTGCCAGCTCGTCGGACAGTCAGGGTGGGACCCAGTACTTC.

The chain links TRBV13 to TRBJ1-2; perhaps TRBD1 as D (5 bases). Germline assignment: CDR1 PRHDT and CDR2 FYEKMQ (reference sequence). The CDR3 length is 15 residues. Trimming removed 0 bases at V and 5 bases at J, with 13 bases between. CDR3 loop: CASSLGGQLNYGYTF. The CDR3 nucleotides are TGTGCCAGCAGCTTAGGGGGGCAGTTGAATTATGGCTACACCTTC.

This chain uses TRBV19 with TRBJ2-2, with D maybe TRBD1 (5 bases). The germline V gene has CDR1 LNHDA and CDR2 SQIVND (reference sequence). The CDR3 spans 14 residues. V lost 8 bases and J lost 1, with 11 bases in between. CDR3 region: CASGVQVNTGELFF. CDR3 bases: TGTGCCAGTGGAGTACAGGTGAACACCGGGGAGCTGTTTTTT.

The rearrangement links TRBV5-6 to TRBJ1-5; D might be TRBD1 (6 bases). Germline V CDR1 and CDR2: SGHDT, YYEEEE. Between the trimmed V and J ends, which lost 3 bases and 0 bases, there was a span of 16 bases. This CDR3 comprises 17 residues. The CDR3 bases are TGTGCCAGCAGCTCACGTCGGGGGGCTAATAGCAATCAGCCCCAGCATTTT. It specifies CASSSRRGANSNQPQHF.

V is TRBV3-1 (or the pseudogene TRBV3-2) and J is TRBJ1-1; D call uncertain. CDR3 size: 14 residues. Trimming removed 4 bases from V and 1 base from J, with 10 bases in between. Germline V gives CDR1 LGHDT, CDR2 YNNKEL (reference sequence). The DNA for the CDR3 is TGTGCCAGCAGCCGAGAACTTACGAACACTGAAGCTTTCTTT. It translates to CASSRELTNTEAFF.

The CDR3 DNA reads TGCGCCAGCAGCGGGACAGGGGCCTATGGCTACACCTTC. Translation gives CASSGTGAYGYTF. The J gene is TRBJ1-2, the V gene TRBV4-1; 10 nucleotides align to TRBD1. Losses at the gene ends were 5 bases for V and 4 bases for J; bases not matched to a gene: 1. The CDR3 is 13 amino acids. Germline V gene data show CDR1 as MGHRA and CDR2 as YSYEKL.

The V gene is TRBV5-6, the J gene TRBJ2-2; 7 bases agree with TRBD1. The germline CDR1 and CDR2 sequences are SGHDT and YYEEEE. The CDR3 extends over 16 amino acids. V was pared by 0 bases and J by 4 bases, with 6 bases of the junction left unmatched. CDR3 sequence reads: CASSLAPGQSTGELFF. In DNA form, the CDR3 reads TGTGCCAGCAGCTTGGCCCCGGGACAGAGCACCGGGGAGCTGTTTTTT. The whole variable domain, remainder taken from reference TRBV5-6 and TRBJ2-2, is DAGVTQSPTHLIKTRGQQVTLRCSPKSGHDTVSWYQQALGQGPQFIFQYYEEEERQRGNFPDRFSGHQFPNYSSELNVNALLLGDSALYLCASSLAPGQSTGELFFGEGSRLTVL.

This clone came up a few times. The rearrangement joins TRBV7-2 to TRBJ2-2; D may be TRBD2 (5 bases). This CDR3 has 14 amino acids. Germline CDR1 SGHTA, CDR2 FQGNSA. V gave up 3 bases and J gave up 4 bases, with 9 bases separating them. The CDR3 loop reads CASSFGIFTGELFF. The DNA of the CDR3 is TGTGCCAGCAGCTTCGGGATTTTCACCGGGGAGCTGTTTTTT. Full variable domain (remainder filled in from reference TRBV7-2 and TRBJ2-2): GAGVSQSPSNKVTEKGKDVELRCDPISGHTALYWYRQSLGQGLEFLIYFQGNSAPDKSGLPSDRFSAERTGGSVSTLTIQRTQQEDSAVYLCASSFGIFTGELFFGEGSRLTVL.

This clone was counted once. This chain uses TRBV4-2 with TRBJ2-1; 11 nucleotides line up with TRBD2. Germline trimming cut 3 bases from V and 4 bases from J; bases unmatched to any gene: 5. The germline V gene has CDR1 LGHNA and CDR2 YNFKEQ. CDR3 size: 16 residues. CDR3 nucleotides: TGTGCCAGCAGCCACTCACTAGCGGGAGAGTACAATGAGCAGTTCTTC. It is translated as CASSHSLAGEYNEQFF.

This chain joins TRBV24-1 and TRBJ1-1, with D tentatively TRBD1 (6 bases). This CDR3 comprises 16 residues. The germline V gene encodes CDR1 KGHDR and CDR2 SFDVKD. V was pared by 5 bases and J by 0 bases, with 15 bases between. As DNA, the CDR3 is TGTGCCACCAGTGTGGGTCAGGGGCGTCTGAACACTGAAGCTTTCTTT. Its protein product is CATSVGQGRLNTEAFF.

The rearrangement uses TRBV5-1 and TRBJ2-2, with TRBD2 matching over 8 bases. The CDR3 totals 16 residues. The ends lost 3 bases at V and 1 base at J; junction bases unmatched: 5. Per the germline V gene, CDR1 is SGHRS and CDR2 is YFSETQ. Written as DNA, the CDR3 is TGCGCCAGCAGCTCTTTAGCGGGGTTGAACACCGGGGAGCTGTTTTTT. Residues: CASSSLAGLNTGELFF. Full variable domain (outside the CDR3, taken from reference TRBV5-1 and TRBJ2-2): KAGVTQTPRYLIKTRGQQVTLSCSPISGHRSVSWYQQTPGQGLQFLFEYFSETQRNKGNFPGRFSGRQFSNSRSEMNVSTLELGDSALYLCASSSLAGLNTGELFFGEGSRLTVL.

This clone came up once. V gene TRBV28 combines with J gene TRBJ1-2; 7 bases match TRBD1. With 5 bases clipped from V and 8 bases from J, the junction kept 17 bases outside the gene matches. The germline gives CDR1 MDHEN, CDR2 SYDVKM. The CDR3 is made up of 16 amino acids. CDR3 DNA sequence: TGTGCCAGCAGTAGTCAGGGGGAGGTGTTAATTCAGGGCTACACCTTC. Translated, it gives CASSSQGEVLIQGYTF.

A single count supports this clone. V usage is TRBV21-1 and J usage is TRBJ1-6; TRBD1, as called in the table, went unchecked against the DNA. TRBV21-1 is flagged as a pseudogene. This CDR3 comprises 16 residues. This CDR3 reads CASSKSPGGNNSPLHF. CDR3 sequence (DNA): TGTGCCAGCAGCAAATCCCCAGGTGGTAATAATTCACCCCTCCACTTT.

V gene TRBV29-1 combines with J gene TRBJ2-2, with TRBD2 matching over 7 bases. Germline loops: CDR1 SQVTM, CDR2 ANQGSEA. This CDR3 is 16 amino acids long. J gave up 2 bases and V 3 bases, and 9 bases lay outside the gene matches. The CDR3 DNA reads TGCAGCGTTGAGGGTTCCGGGGGGAAAAACACCGGGGAGCTGTTTTTT. It translates to CSVEGSGGKNTGELFF.

The V gene is TRBV27, the J gene TRBJ2-7, with 11 nucleotides matching TRBD1. J gave up 3 bases and V 6 bases, and 4 bases lay outside the gene matches. Germline V lookup: CDR1 MNHEY, CDR2 SMNVEV (reference sequence). The CDR3 has 14 amino acids. CDR3 in DNA: TGTGCCAGCAGGGGGACAGGGGGTCTCTACGAGCAGTACTTC. Its translation: CASRGTGGLYEQYF.